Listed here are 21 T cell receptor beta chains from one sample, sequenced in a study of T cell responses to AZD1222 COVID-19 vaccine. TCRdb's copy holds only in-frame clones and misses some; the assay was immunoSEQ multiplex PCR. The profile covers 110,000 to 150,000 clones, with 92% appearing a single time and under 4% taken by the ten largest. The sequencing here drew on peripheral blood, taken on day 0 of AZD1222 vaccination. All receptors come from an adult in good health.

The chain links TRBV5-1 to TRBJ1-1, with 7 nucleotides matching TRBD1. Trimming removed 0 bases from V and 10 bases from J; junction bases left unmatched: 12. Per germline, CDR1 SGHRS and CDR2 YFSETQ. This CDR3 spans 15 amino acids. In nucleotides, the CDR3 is TGCGCCAGCAGCTTGGCTCAGGGGGAGAGCGTGCGAGCTTTCTTT. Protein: CASSLAQGESVRAFF.

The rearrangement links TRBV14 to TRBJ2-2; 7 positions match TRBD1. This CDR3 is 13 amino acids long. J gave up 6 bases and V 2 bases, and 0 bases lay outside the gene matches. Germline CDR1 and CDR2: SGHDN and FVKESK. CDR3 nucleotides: TGTGCCAGCAGCCAAACAGGGGCCGGGGAGCTGTTTTTT. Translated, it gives CASSQTGAGELFF.

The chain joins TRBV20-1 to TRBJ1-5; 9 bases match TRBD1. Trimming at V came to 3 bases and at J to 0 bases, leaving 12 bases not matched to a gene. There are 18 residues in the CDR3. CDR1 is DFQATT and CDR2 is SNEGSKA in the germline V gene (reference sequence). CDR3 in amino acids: CSASSLGQGKDSNQPQHF. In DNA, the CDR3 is TGCAGTGCTAGTTCCCTGGGACAGGGTAAAGATAGCAATCAGCCCCAGCATTTT.

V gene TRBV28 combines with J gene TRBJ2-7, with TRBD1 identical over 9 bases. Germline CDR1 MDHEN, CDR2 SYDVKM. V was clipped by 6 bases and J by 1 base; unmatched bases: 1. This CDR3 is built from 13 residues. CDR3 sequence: CASRDRGSYEQYF. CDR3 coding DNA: TGTGCCAGCAGGGACAGGGGATCCTACGAGCAGTACTTC.

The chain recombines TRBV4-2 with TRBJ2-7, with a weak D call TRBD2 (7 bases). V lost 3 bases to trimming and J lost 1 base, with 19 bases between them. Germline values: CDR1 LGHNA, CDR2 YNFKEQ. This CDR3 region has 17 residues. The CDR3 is CASSHGAAGASSYEQYF. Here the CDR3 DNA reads TGTGCCAGCAGCCATGGGGCGGCGGGGGCGAGTTCCTACGAGCAGTACTTC.

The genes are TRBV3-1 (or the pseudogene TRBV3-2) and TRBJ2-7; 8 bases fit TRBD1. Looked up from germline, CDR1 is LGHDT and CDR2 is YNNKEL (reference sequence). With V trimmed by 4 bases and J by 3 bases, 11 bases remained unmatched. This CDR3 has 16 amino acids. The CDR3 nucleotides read TGTGCCAGCAGCCCAGCAGGACAGGGATTAAGCTACGAGCAGTACTTC. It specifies CASSPAGQGLSYEQYF.

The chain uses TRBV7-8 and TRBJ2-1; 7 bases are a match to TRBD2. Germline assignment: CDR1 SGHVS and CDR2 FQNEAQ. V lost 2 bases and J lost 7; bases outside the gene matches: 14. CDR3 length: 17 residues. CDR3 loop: CASSLSGGGGSGNEQFF. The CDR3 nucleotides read TGTGCCAGCAGCTTATCGGGGGGTGGCGGGAGTGGGAATGAGCAGTTCTTC.

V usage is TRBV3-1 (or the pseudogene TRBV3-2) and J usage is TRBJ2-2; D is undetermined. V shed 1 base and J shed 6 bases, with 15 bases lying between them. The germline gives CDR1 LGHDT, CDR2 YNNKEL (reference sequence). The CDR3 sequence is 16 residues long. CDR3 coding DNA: TGTGCCAGCAGCCAAGGGGCAACCGACCGGGCCGGGGAGCTGTTTTTT. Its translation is CASSQGATDRAGELFF.

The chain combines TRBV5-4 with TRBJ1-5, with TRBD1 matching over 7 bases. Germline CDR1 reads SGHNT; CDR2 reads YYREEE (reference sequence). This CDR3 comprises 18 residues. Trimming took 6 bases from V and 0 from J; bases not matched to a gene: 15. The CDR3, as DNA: TGTGCCAGCAACCTTATCCCGTCGACAGGGAATAGCAATCAGCCCCAGCATTTT. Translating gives CASNLIPSTGNSNQPQHF.

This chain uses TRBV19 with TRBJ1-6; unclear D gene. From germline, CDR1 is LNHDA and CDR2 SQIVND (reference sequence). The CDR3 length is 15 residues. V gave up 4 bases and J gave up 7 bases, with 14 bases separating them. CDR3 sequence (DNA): TGTGCCAGTAGTAACGGAGGGTGGAAAAATTCACCCCTCCACTTT. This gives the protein CASSNGGWKNSPLHF.

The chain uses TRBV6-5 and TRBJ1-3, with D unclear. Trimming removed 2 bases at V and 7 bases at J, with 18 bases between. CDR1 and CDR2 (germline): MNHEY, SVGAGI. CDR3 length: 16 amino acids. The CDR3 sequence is CASSYRGFPQHNTIYF. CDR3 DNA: TGTGCCAGCAGTTACCGAGGGTTCCCTCAGCATAACACCATATATTTT.

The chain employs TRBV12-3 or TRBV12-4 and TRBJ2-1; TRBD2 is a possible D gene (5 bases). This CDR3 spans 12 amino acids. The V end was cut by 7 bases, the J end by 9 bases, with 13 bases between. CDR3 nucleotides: TGTGCCAGCACTATACTAGGGCCTGAGCAGTTCTTC. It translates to CASTILGPEQFF.

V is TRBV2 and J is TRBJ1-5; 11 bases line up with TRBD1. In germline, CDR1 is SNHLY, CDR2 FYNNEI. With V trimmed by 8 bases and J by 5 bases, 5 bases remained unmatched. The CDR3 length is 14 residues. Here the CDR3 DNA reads TGTGCCAGCGGGAGGACAGGGGGCTATCAGCCCCAGCATTTT. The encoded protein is CASGRTGGYQPQHF. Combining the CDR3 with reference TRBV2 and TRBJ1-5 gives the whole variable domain EPEVTQTPSHQVTQMGQEVILRCVPISNHLYFYWYRQILGQKVEFLVSFYNNEISEKSEIFDDQFSVERPDGSNFTLKIRSTKLEDSAMYFCASGRTGGYQPQHFGDGTRLSIL.

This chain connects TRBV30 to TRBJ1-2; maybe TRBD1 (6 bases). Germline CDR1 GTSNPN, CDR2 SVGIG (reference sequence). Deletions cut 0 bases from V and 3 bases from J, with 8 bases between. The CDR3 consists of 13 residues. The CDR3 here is CAWSVSGDYGYTF. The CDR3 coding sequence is TGTGCCTGGAGTGTTTCAGGGGACTATGGCTACACCTTC.

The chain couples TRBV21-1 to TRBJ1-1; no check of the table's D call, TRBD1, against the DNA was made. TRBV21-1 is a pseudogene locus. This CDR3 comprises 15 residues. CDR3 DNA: TGTGCCAGCAGCAATGGACCAGGGGTAGGGACTGAAGCTTTCTTT. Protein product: CASSNGPGVGTEAFF.

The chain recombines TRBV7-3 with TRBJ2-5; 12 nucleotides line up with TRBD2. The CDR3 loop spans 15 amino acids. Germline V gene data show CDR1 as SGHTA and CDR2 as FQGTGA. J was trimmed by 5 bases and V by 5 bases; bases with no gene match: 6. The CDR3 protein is CASSHLAGGPETQYF. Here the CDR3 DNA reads TGTGCCAGCAGCCACCTAGCGGGAGGGCCCGAGACCCAGTACTTC.

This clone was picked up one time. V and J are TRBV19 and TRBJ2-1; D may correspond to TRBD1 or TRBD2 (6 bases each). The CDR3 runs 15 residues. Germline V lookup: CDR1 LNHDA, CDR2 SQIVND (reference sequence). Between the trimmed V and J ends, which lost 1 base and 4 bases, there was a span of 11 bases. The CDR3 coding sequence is TGTGCCAGTAGTATAGCCGAAGGGGGGTACAATGAGCAGTTCTTC. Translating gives CASSIAEGGYNEQFF.

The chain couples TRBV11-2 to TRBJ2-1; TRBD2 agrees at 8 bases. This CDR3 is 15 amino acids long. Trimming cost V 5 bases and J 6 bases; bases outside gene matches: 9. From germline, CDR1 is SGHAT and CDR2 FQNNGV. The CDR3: CASSPRTSRLNEQFF. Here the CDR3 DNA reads TGTGCCAGCAGCCCTCGGACTAGCAGGCTCAATGAGCAGTTCTTC.

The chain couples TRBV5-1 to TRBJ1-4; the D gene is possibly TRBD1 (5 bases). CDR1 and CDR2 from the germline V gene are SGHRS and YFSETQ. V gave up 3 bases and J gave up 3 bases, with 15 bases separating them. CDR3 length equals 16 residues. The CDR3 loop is CASSSEQGSPNEKLFF. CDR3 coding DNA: TGCGCCAGCAGCTCGGAGCAGGGTTCGCCTAATGAAAAACTGTTTTTT. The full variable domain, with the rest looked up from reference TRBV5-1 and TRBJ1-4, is KAGVTQTPRYLIKTRGQQVTLSCSPISGHRSVSWYQQTPGQGLQFLFEYFSETQRNKGNFPGRFSGRQFSNSRSEMNVSTLELGDSALYLCASSSEQGSPNEKLFFGSGTQLSVL.

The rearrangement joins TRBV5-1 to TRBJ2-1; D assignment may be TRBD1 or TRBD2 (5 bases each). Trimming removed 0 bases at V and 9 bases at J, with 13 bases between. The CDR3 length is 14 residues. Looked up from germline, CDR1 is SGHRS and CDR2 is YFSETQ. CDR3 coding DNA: TGCGCCAGCAGCTTGGCGGGACCGCCAACTGAGCAGTTCTTC. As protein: CASSLAGPPTEQFF.

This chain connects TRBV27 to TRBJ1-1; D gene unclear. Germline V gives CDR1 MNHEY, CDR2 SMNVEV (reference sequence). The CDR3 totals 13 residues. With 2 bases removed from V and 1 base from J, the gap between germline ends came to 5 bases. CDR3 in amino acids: CASSLRENTEAFF. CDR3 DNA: TGTGCCAGCAGTTTAAGAGAGAACACTGAAGCTTTCTTT.